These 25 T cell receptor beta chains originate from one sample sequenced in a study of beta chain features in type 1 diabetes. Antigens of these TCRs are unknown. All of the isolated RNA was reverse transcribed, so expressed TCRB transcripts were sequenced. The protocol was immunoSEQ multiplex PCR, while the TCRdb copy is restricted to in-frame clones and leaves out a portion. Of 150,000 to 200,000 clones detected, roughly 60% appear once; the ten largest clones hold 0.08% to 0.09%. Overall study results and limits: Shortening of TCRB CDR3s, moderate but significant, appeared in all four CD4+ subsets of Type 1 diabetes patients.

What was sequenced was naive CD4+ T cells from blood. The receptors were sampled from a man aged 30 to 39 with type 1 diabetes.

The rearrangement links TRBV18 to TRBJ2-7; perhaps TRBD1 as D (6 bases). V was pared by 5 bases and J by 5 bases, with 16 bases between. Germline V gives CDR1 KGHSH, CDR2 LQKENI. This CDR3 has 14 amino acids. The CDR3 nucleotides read TGTGCCAGCTCATCCGCAGGGGAAGCCCACGAGCAGTACTTC. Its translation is CASSSAGEAHEQYF.

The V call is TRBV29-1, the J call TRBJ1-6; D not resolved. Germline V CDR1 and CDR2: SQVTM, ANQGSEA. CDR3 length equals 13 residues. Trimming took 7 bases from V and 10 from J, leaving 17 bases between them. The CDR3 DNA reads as TGCAGCGCCTCGGACGGGTATGACTCACCCCTCCACTTT. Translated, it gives CSASDGYDSPLHF.

The CDR3 coding sequence is TGCGCCAGCAGCTTGACTACAGACCACGAGCAGTACTTC. Residues: CASSLTTDHEQYF. This chain connects TRBV5-1 to TRBJ2-7; D unresolved. V lost 1 base and J 5 bases, leaving 10 bases between the germline ends. Germline CDR1 is SGHRS and CDR2 is YFSETQ. The CDR3 is 13 amino acids.

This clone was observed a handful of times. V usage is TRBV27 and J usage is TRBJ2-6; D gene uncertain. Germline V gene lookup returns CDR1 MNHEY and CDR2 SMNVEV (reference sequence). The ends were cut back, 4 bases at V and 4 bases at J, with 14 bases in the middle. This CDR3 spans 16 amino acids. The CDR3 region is CASSYRRVAGANVLTF. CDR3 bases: TGTGCCAGCAGTTATCGTAGGGTCGCAGGGGCCAACGTCCTGACTTTC.

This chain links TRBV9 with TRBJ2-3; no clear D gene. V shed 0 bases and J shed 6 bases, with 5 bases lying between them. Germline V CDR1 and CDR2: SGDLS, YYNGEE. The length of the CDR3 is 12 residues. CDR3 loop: CASSVVLDTQYF. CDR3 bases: TGTGCCAGCAGCGTAGTTCTGGATACGCAGTATTTT.

CDR3 sequence (DNA): TGTGCCAGTAGCCATCCCGGGACAGGGATTTTCGAGCAGTACTTC. It translates to CASSHPGTGIFEQYF. The gene calls are TRBV19 and TRBJ2-7; 9 bases align to TRBD1. CDR3 length: 15 residues. V shed 6 bases and J 6 bases; nucleotides not matched to a gene: 12. Looked up from germline, CDR1 is LNHDA and CDR2 is SQIVND (reference sequence).

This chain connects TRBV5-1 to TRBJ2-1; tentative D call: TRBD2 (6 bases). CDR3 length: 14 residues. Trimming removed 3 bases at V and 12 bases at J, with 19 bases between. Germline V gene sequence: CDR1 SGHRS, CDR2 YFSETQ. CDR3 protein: CASSSTSSRAVQFF. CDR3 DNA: TGCGCCAGCAGCTCTACTAGCTCCAGGGCGGTGCAGTTCTTC.

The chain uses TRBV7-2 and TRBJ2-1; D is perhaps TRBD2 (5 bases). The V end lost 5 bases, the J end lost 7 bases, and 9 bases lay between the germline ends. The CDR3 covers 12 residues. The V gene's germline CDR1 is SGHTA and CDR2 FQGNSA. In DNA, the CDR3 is TGTGCCAGCAGCCGGACGGGGAATGAGCAGTTCTTC. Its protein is CASSRTGNEQFF.

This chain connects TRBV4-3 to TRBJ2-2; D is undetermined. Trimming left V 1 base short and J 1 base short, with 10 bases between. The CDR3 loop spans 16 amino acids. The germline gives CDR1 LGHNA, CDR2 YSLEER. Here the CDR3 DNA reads TGCGCCAGCAGCCAAGGGCTGAGTCAGAACACCGGGGAGCTGTTTTTT. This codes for CASSQGLSQNTGELFF.

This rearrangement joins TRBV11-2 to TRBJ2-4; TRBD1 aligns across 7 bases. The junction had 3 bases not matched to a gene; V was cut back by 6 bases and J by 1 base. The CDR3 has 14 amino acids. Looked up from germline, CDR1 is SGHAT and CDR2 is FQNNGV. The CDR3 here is CASSEGAAKNIQYF. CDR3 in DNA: TGTGCCAGCAGTGAGGGGGCGGCCAAAAACATTCAGTACTTC.

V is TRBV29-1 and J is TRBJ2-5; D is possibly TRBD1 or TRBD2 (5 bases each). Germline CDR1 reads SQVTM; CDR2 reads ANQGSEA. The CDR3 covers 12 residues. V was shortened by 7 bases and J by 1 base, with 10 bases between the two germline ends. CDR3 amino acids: CSASGTQETQYF. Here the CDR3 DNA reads TGCAGCGCCTCCGGGACCCAAGAGACCCAGTACTTC.

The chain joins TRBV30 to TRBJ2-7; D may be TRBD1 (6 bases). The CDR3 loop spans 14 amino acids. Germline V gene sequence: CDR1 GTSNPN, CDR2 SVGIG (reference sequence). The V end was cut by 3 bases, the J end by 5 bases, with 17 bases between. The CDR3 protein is CAWRATGFVDEQYF. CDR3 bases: TGTGCCTGGAGGGCCACAGGGTTTGTCGACGAGCAGTACTTC.

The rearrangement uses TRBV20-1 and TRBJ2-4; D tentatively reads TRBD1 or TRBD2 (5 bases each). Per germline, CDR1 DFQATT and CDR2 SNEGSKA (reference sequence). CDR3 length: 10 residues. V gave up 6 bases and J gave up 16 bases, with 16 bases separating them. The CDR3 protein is CSASGPPAYF. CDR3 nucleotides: TGCAGTGCATCGGGGCCGCCAGCATACTTC.

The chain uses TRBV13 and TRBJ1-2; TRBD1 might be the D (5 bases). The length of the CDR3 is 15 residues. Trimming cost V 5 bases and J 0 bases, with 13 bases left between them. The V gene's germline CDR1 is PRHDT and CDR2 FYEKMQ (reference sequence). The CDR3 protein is CASSPWGRTNYGYTF. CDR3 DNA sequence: TGTGCCAGCAGCCCCTGGGGGAGGACTAACTATGGCTACACCTTC.

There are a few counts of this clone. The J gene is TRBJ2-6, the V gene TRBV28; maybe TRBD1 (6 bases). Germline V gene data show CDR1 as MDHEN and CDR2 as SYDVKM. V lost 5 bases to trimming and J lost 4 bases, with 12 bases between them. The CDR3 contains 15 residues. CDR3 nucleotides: TGTGCCAGCAGTCCTGGGGGCCGAGGGGCCAACGTCCTGACTTTC. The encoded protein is CASSPGGRGANVLTF.

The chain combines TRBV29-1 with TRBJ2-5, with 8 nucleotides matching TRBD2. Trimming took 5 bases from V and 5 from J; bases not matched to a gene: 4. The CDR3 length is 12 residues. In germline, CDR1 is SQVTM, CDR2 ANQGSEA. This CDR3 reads CSVIPGGETQYF. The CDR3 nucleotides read TGCAGCGTTATCCCGGGGGGGGAGACCCAGTACTTC.

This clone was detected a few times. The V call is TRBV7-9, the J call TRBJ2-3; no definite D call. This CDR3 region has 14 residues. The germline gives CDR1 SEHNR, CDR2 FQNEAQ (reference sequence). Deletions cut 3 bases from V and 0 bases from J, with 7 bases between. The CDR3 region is CASSFTASTDTQYF. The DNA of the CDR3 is TGTGCCAGCAGCTTTACAGCAAGCACAGATACGCAGTATTTT.

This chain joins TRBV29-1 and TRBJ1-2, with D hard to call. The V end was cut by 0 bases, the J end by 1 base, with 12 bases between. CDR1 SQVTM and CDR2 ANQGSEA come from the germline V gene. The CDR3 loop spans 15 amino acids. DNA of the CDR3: TGCAGCGTTGAAGATCTTCCTGGGGATAACTATGGCTACACCTTC. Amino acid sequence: CSVEDLPGDNYGYTF.

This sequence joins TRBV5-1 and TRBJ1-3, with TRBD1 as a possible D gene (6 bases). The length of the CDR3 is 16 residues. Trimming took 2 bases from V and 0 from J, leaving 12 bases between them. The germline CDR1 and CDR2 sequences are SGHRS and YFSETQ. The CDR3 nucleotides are TGCGCCAGCAGCTTTGGACAGTCAAGCTCTGGAAACACCATATATTTT. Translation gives CASSFGQSSSGNTIYF.

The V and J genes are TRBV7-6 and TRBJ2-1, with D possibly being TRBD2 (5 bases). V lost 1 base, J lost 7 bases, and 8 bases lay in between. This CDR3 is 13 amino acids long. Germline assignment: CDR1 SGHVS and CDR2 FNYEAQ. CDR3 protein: CASSLVEGNEQFF. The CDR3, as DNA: TGTGCCAGCAGCTTAGTAGAGGGTAATGAGCAGTTCTTC. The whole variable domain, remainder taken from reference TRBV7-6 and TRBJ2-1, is GAGVSQSPRYKVTKRGQDVALRCDPISGHVSLYWYRQALGQGPEFLTYFNYEAQQDKSGLPNDRFSAERPEGSISTLTIQRTEQRDSAMYRCASSLVEGNEQFFGPGTRLTVL.

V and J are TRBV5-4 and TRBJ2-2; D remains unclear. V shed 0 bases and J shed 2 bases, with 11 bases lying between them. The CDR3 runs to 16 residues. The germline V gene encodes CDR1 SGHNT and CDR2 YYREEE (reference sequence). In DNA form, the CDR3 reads TGTGCCAGCAGCTTGGACTCCGGGCCAAACACCGGGGAGCTGTTTTTT. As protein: CASSLDSGPNTGELFF. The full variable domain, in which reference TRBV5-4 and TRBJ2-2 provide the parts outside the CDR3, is ETGVTQSPTHLIKTRGQQVTLRCSSQSGHNTVSWYQQALGQGPQFIFQYYREEENGRGNFPPRFSGLQFPNYSSELNVNALELDDSALYLCASSLDSGPNTGELFFGEGSRLTVL.

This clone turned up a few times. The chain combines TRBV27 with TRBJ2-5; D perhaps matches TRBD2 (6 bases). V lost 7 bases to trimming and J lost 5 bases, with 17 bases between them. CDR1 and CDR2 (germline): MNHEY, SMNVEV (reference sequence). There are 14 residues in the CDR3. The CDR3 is CASTSRRDGETQYF. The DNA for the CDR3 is TGTGCCAGCACATCTAGGAGGGACGGTGAGACCCAGTACTTC.

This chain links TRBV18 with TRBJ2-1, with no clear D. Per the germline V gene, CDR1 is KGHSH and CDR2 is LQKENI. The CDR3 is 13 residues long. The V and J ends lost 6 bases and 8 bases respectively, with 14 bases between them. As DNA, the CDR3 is TGTGCCAGCTCCCCAACAGAAGGACATGAGCAGTTCTTC. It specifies CASSPTEGHEQFF.

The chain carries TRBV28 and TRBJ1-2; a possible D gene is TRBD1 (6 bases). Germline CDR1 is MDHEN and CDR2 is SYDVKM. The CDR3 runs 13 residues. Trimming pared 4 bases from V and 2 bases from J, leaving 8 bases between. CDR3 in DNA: TGTGCCAGCAGTTCCGGACAGAACTATGGCTACACCTTC. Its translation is CASSSGQNYGYTF.

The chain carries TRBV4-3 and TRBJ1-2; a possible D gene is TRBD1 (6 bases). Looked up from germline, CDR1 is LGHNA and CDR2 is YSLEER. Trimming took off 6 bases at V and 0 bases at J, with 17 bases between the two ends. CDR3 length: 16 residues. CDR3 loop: CASRKTGASTNYGYTF. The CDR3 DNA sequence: TGCGCCAGCAGAAAGACAGGAGCTTCCACTAACTATGGCTACACCTTC.